Described below is a single T cell receptor beta chain sequence and its context. Its antigen remains unknown. This record comes from a study of cytomegalovirus exposure and HLA in healthy donors. Broader study findings: According to a later analysis, donors in an Asian-associated ancestry cluster reportedly had fewer N-insertions than the approximately 670-donor mean.

13 Jbeta primers and 60 Vbeta primers were used for the PCR. Original processing methods: As a later analysis found, there were 80 million to 90 million unique TCR beta chains, of which roughly 11 million were shared. Sequenced by immunoSEQ multiplex PCR; TCRdb stores in-frame clones only, minus some. That table gives V, J and clone size, and the DNA gave D and trimming. The table shows roughly 220,000 clones, with 80% to 90% occurring only once. V shed 0 bases, J shed 3 bases, and the junction held 3 bases outside the gene matches. CDR1 SGHRS and CDR2 YFSETQ come from the germline V gene. This CDR3 contains 16 residues.

This rearrangement joins TRBV5-1 to TRBJ2-1, with 10 bases matching TRBD2. Sequencing was done on a sample of PBMCs. This clonotype originated in a man aged 25-45 years in good health and CMV-seronegative. The CDR3 sequence: CASSLAASGGYNEQFF. The CDR3 DNA follows: TGCGCCAGCAGCTTGGCGGCTAGCGGGGGCTACAATGAGCAGTTCTTC.